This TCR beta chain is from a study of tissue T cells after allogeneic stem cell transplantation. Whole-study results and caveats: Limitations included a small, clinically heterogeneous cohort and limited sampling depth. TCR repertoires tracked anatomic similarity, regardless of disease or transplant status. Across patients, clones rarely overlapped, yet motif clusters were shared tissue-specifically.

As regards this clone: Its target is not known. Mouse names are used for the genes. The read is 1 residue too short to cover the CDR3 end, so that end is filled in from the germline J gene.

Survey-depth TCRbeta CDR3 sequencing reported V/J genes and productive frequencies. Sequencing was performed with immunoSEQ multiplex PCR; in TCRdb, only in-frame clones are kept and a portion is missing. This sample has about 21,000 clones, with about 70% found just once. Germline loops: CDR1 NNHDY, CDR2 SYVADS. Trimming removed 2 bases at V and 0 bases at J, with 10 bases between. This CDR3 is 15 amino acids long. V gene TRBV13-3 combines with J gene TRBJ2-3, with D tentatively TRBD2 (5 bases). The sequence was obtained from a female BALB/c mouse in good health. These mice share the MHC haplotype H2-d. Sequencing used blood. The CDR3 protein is CASSDWASSAETLYF. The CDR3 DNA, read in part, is TGTGCCAGCAGTGACTGGGCCTCTAGTGCAGAAACGCTGTAT.